A selection of T cell receptor beta chains follows, all from one sample in a study of blood T cell repertoires in COVID-19. Profiling relied on immunoSEQ multiplex PCR, and the TCRdb table lists in-frame clones only, not all of them. The sample has around 250,000 clones; 85% to 90% are singletons. The sequenced sample consisted of peripheral blood. These receptors were obtained from a woman in her 70s with active or convalescent COVID-19. Both conserved end residues are part of each CDR3. Each record gives: V gene, clone size, D gene, J gene, CDR3 protein, CDR3 DNA. D genes are given only for firm matches. Clone sizes are given selectively: once, few, many, or a class where the clone is expanded.

v_gene: TRBV7-2; abundance: .; d_gene: TRBD1; j_gene: TRBJ1-1; CDR3aa: CASRLTGIISEAFF; CDR3nt: TGTGCCAGCAGACTGACAGGGATTATATCGGAAGCTTTCTTT
v_gene: TRBV5-5; abundance: .; d_gene: .; j_gene: TRBJ1-2; CDR3aa: CASSLNVIQGKDYGYTF; CDR3nt: TGTGCCAGCAGCTTGAACGTTATTCAGGGTAAAGACTATGGCTACACCTTC
v_gene: TRBV11-2; abundance: .; d_gene: .; j_gene: TRBJ2-7; CDR3aa: CASSLGGDDYEQYF; CDR3nt: TGTGCCAGCAGCTTAGGCGGGGACGACTACGAGCAGTACTTC
v_gene: TRBV6-1; abundance: .; d_gene: .; j_gene: TRBJ1-1; CDR3aa: CASSEGGGEAFF; CDR3nt: TGTGCCAGCAGTGAAGGCGGGGGTGAAGCTTTCTTT
v_gene: TRBV4-1; abundance: .; d_gene: .; j_gene: TRBJ2-2; CDR3aa: CASSRGDGGTGELFF; CDR3nt: TGCGCCAGCAGCCGCGGCGATGGGGGGACCGGGGAGCTGTTTTTT
v_gene: TRBV6-5; abundance: .; d_gene: .; j_gene: TRBJ2-2; CDR3aa: CASNRLETGELFF; CDR3nt: TGTGCCAGCAACAGGTTGGAGACCGGGGAGCTGTTTTTT
v_gene: TRBV29-1; abundance: .; d_gene: TRBD1; j_gene: TRBJ1-2; CDR3aa: CSEQGAEGYTF; CDR3nt: TGCAGCGAACAGGGGGCAGAGGGCTACACCTTC
v_gene: TRBV5-1; abundance: .; d_gene: TRBD1; j_gene: TRBJ2-5; CDR3aa: CASSKLPKQGLQETQYF; CDR3nt: TGCGCCAGCAGCAAGCTACCTAAACAGGGGCTCCAAGAGACCCAGTACTTC
v_gene: TRBV28; abundance: few; d_gene: TRBD1; j_gene: TRBJ1-3; CDR3aa: CASSAQGVSGNTIYF; CDR3nt: TGTGCCAGCAGTGCCCAGGGGGTCTCTGGAAACACCATATATTTT
v_gene: TRBV3-1/TRBV3-2; abundance: .; d_gene: TRBD2; j_gene: TRBJ2-1; CDR3aa: CASSQSSGGALGSYNEQFF; CDR3nt: TGTGCCAGCAGCCAATCTAGCGGGGGGGCCTTAGGGTCCTACAATGAGCAGTTCTTC
v_gene: TRBV11-2; abundance: .; d_gene: .; j_gene: TRBJ2-5; CDR3aa: CASSLQAETQYF; CDR3nt: TGTGCCAGCAGCTTACAAGCGGAGACCCAGTACTTC
v_gene: TRBV27; abundance: .; d_gene: TRBD1; j_gene: TRBJ1-5; CDR3aa: CASSLGVLTGGHQPQHF; CDR3nt: TGTGCCAGCAGTTTAGGCGTCTTAACAGGGGGCCATCAGCCCCAGCATTTT
v_gene: TRBV19; abundance: .; d_gene: .; j_gene: TRBJ1-2; CDR3aa: CASSVGSSRYGYTF; CDR3nt: TGTGCCAGCTCTGTCGGGAGCTCCCGTTATGGCTACACCTTC
v_gene: TRBV24-1; abundance: .; d_gene: .; j_gene: TRBJ1-5; CDR3aa: CAISSGTLSNQPQHF; CDR3nt: TGTGCCATATCGTCCGGGACACTTAGCAATCAGCCCCAGCATTTT
v_gene: TRBV3-1/TRBV3-2; abundance: few; d_gene: TRBD2; j_gene: TRBJ2-5; CDR3aa: CASSQVTPSGAETQYF; CDR3nt: TGTGCCAGCAGCCAAGTCACTCCTAGCGGGGCGGAGACCCAGTACTTC
v_gene: TRBV6-6; abundance: .; d_gene: .; j_gene: TRBJ1-6; CDR3aa: CASSYSILSDSPLHF; CDR3nt: TGTGCCAGCAGTTACTCCATACTCTCCGATTCACCCCTCCACTTT
v_gene: TRBV27; abundance: .; d_gene: TRBD1; j_gene: TRBJ1-2; CDR3aa: CASSPPSGGGYTF; CDR3nt: TGTGCCAGCAGTCCTCCCTCAGGGGGAGGCTACACCTTC
v_gene: TRBV7-2; abundance: .; d_gene: .; j_gene: TRBJ1-1; CDR3aa: CASSFKGEHTEAFF; CDR3nt: TGTGCCAGCAGCTTCAAGGGAGAACACACTGAAGCTTTCTTT
v_gene: TRBV9; abundance: .; d_gene: .; j_gene: TRBJ2-7; CDR3aa: CASSAGFGTYEQYF; CDR3nt: TGTGCCAGCAGCGCGGGGTTCGGGACCTACGAGCAGTACTTC
v_gene: TRBV7-9; abundance: .; d_gene: TRBD2; j_gene: TRBJ2-2; CDR3aa: CASSLWTSGGFDTGELFF; CDR3nt: TGTGCCAGCAGCTTATGGACTAGCGGGGGATTCGACACCGGGGAGCTGTTTTTT
v_gene: TRBV10-1; abundance: .; d_gene: TRBD1; j_gene: TRBJ2-7; CDR3aa: CASSEAGTGRGEQYF; CDR3nt: TGCGCCAGCAGTGAGGCCGGGACAGGGCGAGGCGAGCAGTACTTC
v_gene: TRBV6-2/TRBV6-3; abundance: .; d_gene: TRBD1; j_gene: TRBJ2-4; CDR3aa: CASSYSTGQGMGFENIQYF; CDR3nt: TGTGCCAGCAGTTACTCGACGGGACAGGGGATGGGTTTCGAAAACATTCAGTACTTC
v_gene: TRBV6-2/TRBV6-3; abundance: .; d_gene: .; j_gene: TRBJ1-2; CDR3aa: CASSYSKSTSPAEGYTF; CDR3nt: TGTGCCAGCAGTTACTCGAAATCTACCTCCCCGGCGGAGGGCTACACCTTC
v_gene: TRBV2; abundance: .; d_gene: .; j_gene: TRBJ1-2; CDR3aa: CASSADSYYGYTF; CDR3nt: TGTGCCAGCAGCGCAGACAGCTACTATGGCTACACCTTC
v_gene: TRBV18; abundance: .; d_gene: .; j_gene: TRBJ1-1; CDR3aa: CASSLLSLGDTEAFF; CDR3nt: TGTGCCAGCTCACTTCTGTCGTTGGGAGACACTGAAGCTTTCTTT
v_gene: TRBV14; abundance: .; d_gene: .; j_gene: TRBJ1-5; CDR3aa: CASSQEIHPGEGNQPQHF; CDR3nt: TGTGCCAGCAGCCAAGAAATCCATCCAGGGGAGGGGAATCAGCCCCAGCATTTT
v_gene: TRBV9; abundance: .; d_gene: .; j_gene: TRBJ1-1; CDR3aa: CASSVGIYTEAFF; CDR3nt: TGTGCCAGCAGCGTCGGGATTTACACTGAAGCTTTCTTT
v_gene: TRBV11-2; abundance: few; d_gene: TRBD1; j_gene: TRBJ1-4; CDR3aa: CASSSTGTGTEKLFF; CDR3nt: TGTGCCAGCAGCTCAACCGGGACAGGGACTGAAAAACTGTTTTTT
v_gene: TRBV4-1; abundance: .; d_gene: .; j_gene: TRBJ2-5; CDR3aa: CASSQDNLAVGTQYF; CDR3nt: TGCGCCAGCAGCCAAGATAACCTCGCGGTGGGGACCCAGTACTTC
v_gene: TRBV29-1; abundance: .; d_gene: .; j_gene: TRBJ2-2; CDR3aa: CSANYNTGANTGELFF; CDR3nt: TGCAGCGCCAATTACAACACAGGCGCGAACACCGGGGAGCTGTTTTTT
v_gene: TRBV11-3; abundance: .; d_gene: .; j_gene: TRBJ2-1; CDR3aa: CASSPTASYNEQFF; CDR3nt: TGTGCCAGCAGCCCAACAGCCTCCTACAATGAGCAGTTCTTC
v_gene: TRBV25-1; abundance: .; d_gene: .; j_gene: TRBJ2-7; CDR3aa: CASSDSQVSLHYEQYF; CDR3nt: TGTGCCAGCAGTGATTCACAGGTCAGCCTTCACTACGAGCAGTACTTC
v_gene: TRBV7-2; abundance: .; d_gene: .; j_gene: TRBJ1-4; CDR3aa: CASSLGATRQLFF; CDR3nt: TGTGCCAGCAGCTTAGGAGCCACGAGGCAACTGTTTTTT
v_gene: TRBV5-1; abundance: .; d_gene: TRBD2; j_gene: TRBJ2-3; CDR3aa: CASSITPGGGGTDTQYF; CDR3nt: TGCGCCAGCAGCATTACCCCTGGGGGGGGAGGCACAGATACGCAGTATTTT